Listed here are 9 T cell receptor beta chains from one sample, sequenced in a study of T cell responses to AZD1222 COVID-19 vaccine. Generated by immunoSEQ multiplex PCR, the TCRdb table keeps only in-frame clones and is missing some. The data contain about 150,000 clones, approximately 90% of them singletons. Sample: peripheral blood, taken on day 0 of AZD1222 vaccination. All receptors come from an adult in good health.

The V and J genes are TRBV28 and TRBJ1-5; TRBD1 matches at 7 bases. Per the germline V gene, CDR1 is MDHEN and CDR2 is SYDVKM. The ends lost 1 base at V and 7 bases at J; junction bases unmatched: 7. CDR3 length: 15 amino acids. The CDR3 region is CASSLLAGGRQPQHF. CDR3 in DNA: TGTGCCAGCAGTTTATTGGCAGGGGGAAGGCAGCCCCAGCATTTT.

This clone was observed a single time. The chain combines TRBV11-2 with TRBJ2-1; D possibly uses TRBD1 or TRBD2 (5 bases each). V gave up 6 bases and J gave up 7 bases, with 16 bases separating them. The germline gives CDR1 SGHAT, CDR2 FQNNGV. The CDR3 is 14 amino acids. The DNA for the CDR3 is TGTGCCAGCAGGGACTTCGAGGGGATTAATGAGCAGTTCTTC. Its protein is CASRDFEGINEQFF.

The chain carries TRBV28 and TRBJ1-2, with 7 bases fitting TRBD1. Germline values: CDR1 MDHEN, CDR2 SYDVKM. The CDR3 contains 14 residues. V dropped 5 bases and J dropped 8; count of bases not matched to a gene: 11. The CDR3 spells CASSDRQGLYGYTF. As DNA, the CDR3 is TGTGCCAGCAGTGACAGACAGGGCTTGTACGGCTACACCTTC.

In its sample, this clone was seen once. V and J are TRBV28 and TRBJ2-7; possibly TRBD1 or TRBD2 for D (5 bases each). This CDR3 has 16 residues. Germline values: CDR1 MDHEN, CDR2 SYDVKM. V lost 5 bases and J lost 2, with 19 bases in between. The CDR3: CASSLPLGTAAYEQYF. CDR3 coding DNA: TGTGCCAGCAGTCTCCCTCTCGGGACGGCAGCCTACGAGCAGTACTTC.

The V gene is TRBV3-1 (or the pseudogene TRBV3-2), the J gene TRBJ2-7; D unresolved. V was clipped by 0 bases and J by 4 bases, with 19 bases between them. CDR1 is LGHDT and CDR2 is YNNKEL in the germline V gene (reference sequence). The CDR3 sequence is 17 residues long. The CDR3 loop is CASSQDRFERLGYEQYF. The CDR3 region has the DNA TGTGCCAGCAGCCAAGATCGATTTGAACGATTGGGTTACGAGCAGTACTTC.

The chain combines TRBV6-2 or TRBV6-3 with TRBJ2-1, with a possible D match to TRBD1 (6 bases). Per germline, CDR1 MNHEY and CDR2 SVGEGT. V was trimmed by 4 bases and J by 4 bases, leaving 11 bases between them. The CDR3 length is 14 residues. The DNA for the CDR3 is TGTGCCAGCAGTTGGGACATCTCATACAATGAGCAGTTCTTC. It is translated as CASSWDISYNEQFF.

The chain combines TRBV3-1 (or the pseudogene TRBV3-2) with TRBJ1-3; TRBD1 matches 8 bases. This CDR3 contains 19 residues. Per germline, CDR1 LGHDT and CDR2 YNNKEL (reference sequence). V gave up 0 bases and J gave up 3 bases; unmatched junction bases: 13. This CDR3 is CASSQDPGGLGAYGNTIYF. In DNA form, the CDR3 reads TGTGCCAGCAGCCAAGATCCAGGGGGCCTAGGGGCGTATGGAAACACCATATATTTT.

Here the CDR3 DNA reads TGTGCCAGCAGCTTGATGGAACAGAGTGGACTAGAAGGGTACGAGCAGTACTTC. This translates into CASSLMEQSGLEGYEQYF. V usage is TRBV5-6 and J usage is TRBJ2-7, with 7 bases lining up with TRBD2. Losses at the gene ends were 1 base for V and 4 bases for J; bases not matched to a gene: 17. There are 18 residues in the CDR3. The germline V gene encodes CDR1 SGHDT and CDR2 YYEEEE.

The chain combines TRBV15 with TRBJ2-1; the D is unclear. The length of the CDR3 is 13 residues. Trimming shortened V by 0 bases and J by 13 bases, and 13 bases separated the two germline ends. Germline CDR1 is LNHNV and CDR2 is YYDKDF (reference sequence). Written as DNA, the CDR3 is TGTGCCACCAGCAGAGATCTCGTGGTAGAACAGTTCTTC. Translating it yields CATSRDLVVEQFF.